This TCR beta chain came from a study of blood T cell repertoires in COVID-19. The table came from immunoSEQ multiplex PCR; TCRdb's copy has only in-frame clones and leaves some out. The sample yields roughly 79,000 clones, roughly 80% seen once. V was shortened by 0 bases and J by 2 bases, with 11 bases between the two germline ends. CDR1 is SGHRS and CDR2 is YFSETQ in the germline V gene. The CDR3 is 15 residues long. This clonotype was obtained from a man aged 60 to 69 with active or convalescent COVID-19. Sequencing was performed on peripheral blood. The V and J genes are TRBV5-1 and TRBJ1-2, with D possibly TRBD1 on 5 matching bases. CDR3 DNA: TGCGCCAGCAGCTTGGCCGCAGGGTTGAACTATGGCTACACCTTC. Translated: CASSLAAGLNYGYTF.